Sequencing of this T cell receptor (beta chain) was carried out in a study of blood T cell repertoires in COVID-19. Across the study: The cDNA or gDNA used as material had been derived from T cells, B-cell-depleted T cells, or PBMCs.

Participants, 18 to 89 years old, spanned fewer than 30 US areas. Cohort allocation depended upon clinical history that participants reported. As originally analysed: Estimation of nucleated cell counts relied on the amplification of reference gene primers. TCRdb keeps only in-frame clones here, not all; method: immunoSEQ multiplex PCR. V, J and clone size are those of that table, while D and trimming were read from the DNA. The data contain about 270,000 clones, about 88% of them singletons. This CDR3 comprises 14 residues. The germline CDR1 and CDR2 sequences are MDHEN and SYDVKM. The ends lost 2 bases at V and 7 bases at J; junction bases unmatched: 6.

The sequencing input was PBMCs or T cells enriched from blood (not recorded which). This TCR was recovered from a woman in her forties or fifties who had recovered from COVID-19. This chain connects TRBV28 to TRBJ1-2, with TRBD1 matching over 8 bases. This chain's CDR3 is CASSLGQGAGGYTF. DNA for the CDR3: TGTGCCAGCAGTTTAGGGCAGGGGGCGGGTGGCTACACCTTC.